The clone carrying this T cell receptor beta chain was picked up many times. The target antigen is unknown. This sample was included in a study of shared clonotypes between healthy human individuals. Healthy adults negative for HIV, lacking recent acute infections or vaccinations, served as donors. Each subset's genomic DNA was shared equally among a number of immunoSEQ plates. Generated by immunoSEQ multiplex PCR, the TCRdb table keeps only in-frame clones and is missing some. The sample lists more than 80,000 clones, 67% occurring once. The CDR3 totals 15 residues. V shed 0 bases and J 3 bases; nucleotides not matched to a gene: 5. CDR1 and CDR2 from the germline V gene are MGHRA and YSYEKL. General observations from the study: Read depth was anticipated to influence clonotype sharing among donors. Relative to their counterparts shared across all four donors, non-shared clonotypes exhibited diminished generation probabilities.

Sequencing input: memory CD8+ T cells sorted from blood. Subset meaning: CD45RO+ cells pooled with CCR7-negative TemRA cells. This rearrangement joins TRBV4-1 to TRBJ2-7, with 7 bases fitting TRBD2. The TCR was taken from a man aged 30 to 45 in good health. The CDR3 DNA reads as TGCGCCAGCAGCCAAGAGTCATCTAGCGGCTACGAGCAGTACTTC. It codes for CASSQESSSGYEQYF.